The 25 T cell receptor beta chains reported below all come from one sample, sequenced in a study of shared clonotypes between healthy human individuals. Some clones are missing from TCRdb's copy, which holds only in-frame ones; the method was immunoSEQ multiplex PCR. The table has approximately 2.5 million clones, around nine tenths seen once; the top ten hold around 0.15%. The sequencing sample was made of naive CD4+ T cells sorted from blood. The subset was: CD45RA+ positively selected. The receptor set was obtained from a man aged 18 to 29 in good health.

The chain has TRBV12-2 and TRBJ1-5; the table gives TRBD1 as D, unverified against the DNA. TRBV12-2 is listed as a pseudogene. This CDR3 is 18 amino acids long. Here the CDR3 DNA reads TGTGCAAGTCGCTTAGCGCGCCTTTGGACAGGCAGAAATCAGCCCCAGCATTTT. Protein product: CASRLARLWTGRNQPQHF.

The J gene is TRBJ2-2, the V gene TRBV19, with TRBD1 matching over 8 bases. CDR1 is LNHDA and CDR2 is SQIVND in the germline V gene (reference sequence). J gave up 3 bases and V 7 bases, and 4 bases lay outside the gene matches. The CDR3 extends over 14 amino acids. This CDR3 is CASTGRGHTGELFF. The DNA for the CDR3 is TGTGCCAGTACTGGCAGGGGGCACACCGGGGAGCTGTTTTTT.

This sequence joins TRBV28 and TRBJ2-7, with D perhaps TRBD2 (7 bases). The CDR3 runs 15 residues. Germline CDR1 is MDHEN and CDR2 is SYDVKM. V was trimmed by 1 base and J by 3 bases, leaving 13 bases between them. The CDR3 region is CASSLYGGPLYEQYF. In DNA, the CDR3 is TGTGCCAGCAGTTTATACGGGGGGCCACTCTACGAGCAGTACTTC.

This rearrangement joins TRBV6-5 to TRBJ2-2; TRBD1 is a possible D gene (5 bases). Trimming removed 0 bases from V and 5 bases from J, with 10 bases in between. The CDR3 is 15 residues long. Germline lookup yields CDR1 MNHEY and CDR2 SVGAGI. CDR3 sequence: CASSYSGRATGELFF. CDR3 sequence (DNA): TGTGCCAGCAGTTACTCGGGCAGGGCAACCGGGGAGCTGTTTTTT.

J is TRBJ2-3 and V is TRBV7-2, with D possibly TRBD2 on 6 matching bases. V was cut by 0 bases and J by 9 bases, with 19 bases left in between. The CDR3 loop spans 16 amino acids. Germline V lookup: CDR1 SGHTA, CDR2 FQGNSA. CDR3 bases: TGTGCCAGCAGCTTAGCGGGCGGGGCACCCGTTTTCACGCAGTATTTT. Protein product: CASSLAGGAPVFTQYF.

J is TRBJ2-3 and V is TRBV5-1; D remains ambiguous. Trimming stripped 4 bases from V and 0 bases from J, with 9 bases between. The CDR3 has 14 amino acids. The germline V gene encodes CDR1 SGHRS and CDR2 YFSETQ. CDR3 amino acids: CASSHSGSTDTQYF. The CDR3 nucleotides are TGCGCCAGCAGCCACTCCGGGAGCACAGATACGCAGTATTTT. The variable domain in full, with the rest retrieved from reference TRBV5-1 and TRBJ2-3, is KAGVTQTPRYLIKTRGQQVTLSCSPISGHRSVSWYQQTPGQGLQFLFEYFSETQRNKGNFPGRFSGRQFSNSRSEMNVSTLELGDSALYLCASSHSGSTDTQYFGPGTRLTVL.

The chain recombines TRBV6-5 with TRBJ1-2, with 8 bases aligning to TRBD1. V shed 2 bases and J 4 bases; nucleotides not matched to a gene: 6. Per germline, CDR1 MNHEY and CDR2 SVGAGI. This CDR3 is 15 amino acids long. The DNA for the CDR3 is TGTGCCAGCAGTTACGCAGGGGGCGCGGGCTATGGCTACACCTTC. Amino acids: CASSYAGGAGYGYTF.

The genes are TRBV6-4 and TRBJ2-1; D uncertain. Trimming took 9 bases from V and 8 from J, leaving 11 bases between them. There are 11 residues in the CDR3. The germline V gene encodes CDR1 MRHNA and CDR2 SNTAGT. The CDR3 here is CARKTGDEQFF. CDR3 bases: TGTGCCAGGAAGACTGGGGATGAGCAGTTCTTC.

This rearrangement joins TRBV6-4 to TRBJ1-2, with 8 bases identical to TRBD1. J lost 7 bases, V lost 6 bases, and 4 bases had no gene match. Germline-derived CDR1 and CDR2 are MRHNA and SNTAGT. The CDR3 is made up of 12 amino acids. The CDR3 region has the DNA TGTGCCAGCAGCAGACAGGGGTTTGGCTACACCTTC. This gives the protein CASSRQGFGYTF.

The gene calls are TRBV18 and TRBJ1-4; no clear D. Deletions cut 4 bases from V and 5 bases from J, with 5 bases between. The length of the CDR3 is 12 residues. The V gene's germline CDR1 is KGHSH and CDR2 LQKENI. The CDR3 sequence: CASSQLNEKLFF. In DNA, the CDR3 is TGTGCCAGCTCACAACTAAATGAAAAACTGTTTTTT.

The CDR3 region is CASSFGGGNEQFF. The CDR3 DNA is TGTGCCAGCAGCTTCGGGGGAGGCAATGAGCAGTTCTTC. The V and J genes are TRBV11-2 and TRBJ2-1; D perhaps matches TRBD2 (6 bases). Germline lookup yields CDR1 SGHAT and CDR2 FQNNGV. This CDR3 comprises 13 residues. Trimming took 3 bases from V and 6 from J, leaving 9 bases between them.

The V gene is TRBV6-6, the J gene TRBJ1-2, with 8 positions matching TRBD1. The germline V gene has CDR1 MNHNY and CDR2 SVGAGI (reference sequence). The CDR3 runs 15 residues. V was clipped by 2 bases and J by 4 bases; unmatched bases: 6. Here the CDR3 DNA reads TGTGCCAGCAGTTACCCGACCGGGACAGGCTATGGCTACACCTTC. The encoded protein is CASSYPTGTGYGYTF.

CDR3 nucleotide sequence: TGTGCCAGCAGCTTCCCACAGGGGAATGCCGGGGAGCTGTTTTTT. It yields the protein CASSFPQGNAGELFF. The chain joins TRBV7-9 to TRBJ2-2; the match to TRBD1 covers 7 bases. V lost 3 bases to trimming and J lost 6 bases; unmatched junction nucleotides: 7. Germline loops: CDR1 SEHNR, CDR2 FQNEAQ (reference sequence). CDR3 length: 15 residues. The whole variable domain, filled in from reference TRBV7-9 and TRBJ2-2, reads DTGVSQNPRHKITKRGQNVTFRCDPISEHNRLYWYRQTLGQGPEFLTYFQNEAQLEKSRLLSDRFSAERPKGSFSTLEIQRTEQGDSAMYLCASSFPQGNAGELFFGEGSRLTVL.

The chain links TRBV28 to TRBJ2-5; TRBD1 aligns across 9 bases. CDR1 and CDR2 (germline): MDHEN, SYDVKM. V gave up 7 bases and J gave up 2 bases; unmatched junction bases: 11. This CDR3 comprises 16 residues. CDR3 sequence (DNA): TGTGCCAGCACCCTATCGGGGACAGGGAGTCAAGAGACCCAGTACTTC. As protein: CASTLSGTGSQETQYF.

CDR3 bases: TGTGCCAGTAGCCGTATGAAGATAGGAGATACGCAGTATTTT. This encodes CASSRMKIGDTQYF. The chain links TRBV19 to TRBJ2-3; no firm D call. The germline V gene has CDR1 LNHDA and CDR2 SQIVND (reference sequence). The CDR3 is 14 amino acids. Trimming cost V 6 bases and J 5 bases, with 15 bases left between them.

Here the CDR3 DNA reads TGTGCCAGCAGAGACAGGGAGGAGAACACTGAAGCTTTCTTT. Amino acids: CASRDREENTEAFF. This sequence joins TRBV6-1 and TRBJ1-1; 7 bases map to TRBD1. V was clipped by 6 bases and J by 1 base; unmatched bases: 5. Germline assignment: CDR1 MNHNS and CDR2 SASEGT. CDR3 size: 14 residues.

This rearrangement joins TRBV19 to TRBJ2-1; D is unresolved. The CDR3 totals 12 residues. With 1 base removed from V and 10 bases from J, the gap between germline ends came to 8 bases. Germline loops: CDR1 LNHDA, CDR2 SQIVND (reference sequence). The CDR3 here is CASSIVSGEQFF. In nucleotides, the CDR3 is TGTGCCAGTAGTATAGTGTCCGGGGAGCAGTTCTTC. The full variable domain, its missing parts supplied by reference TRBV19 and TRBJ2-1, is DGGITQSPKYLFRKEGQNVTLSCEQNLNHDAMYWYRQDPGQGLRLIYYSQIVNDFQKGDIAEGYSVSREKKESFPLTVTSAQKNPTAFYLCASSIVSGEQFFGPGTRLTVL.

The rearrangement uses TRBV19 and TRBJ2-7, with TRBD2 matching 12 bases. Germline-derived CDR1 and CDR2 are LNHDA and SQIVND (reference sequence). The trim removed 6 bases at V and 2 bases at J, leaving 8 bases unmatched. The CDR3 totals 16 residues. The DNA of the CDR3 is TGTGCCAGTAGCCGACGGACTAGCGGGGACCCCTACGAGCAGTACTTC. Protein product: CASSRRTSGDPYEQYF.

The gene calls are TRBV6-5 and TRBJ2-3; 9 nucleotides line up with TRBD2. The CDR3 has 14 amino acids. The germline V gene encodes CDR1 MNHEY and CDR2 SVGAGI. J lost 6 bases, V lost 0 bases, and 1 base had no gene match. CDR3 sequence reads: CASSYSSGRDTQYF. In DNA form, the CDR3 reads TGTGCCAGCAGTTACTCGAGCGGGAGGGATACGCAGTATTTT.

V and J are TRBV6-1 and TRBJ1-4; no clear D gene. CDR1 and CDR2 (germline): MNHNS, SASEGT. The CDR3 runs to 17 residues. Deletions cut 3 bases from V and 0 bases from J, with 14 bases between. CDR3 residues: CASSDLGPLATNEKLFF. The CDR3 nucleotides are TGTGCCAGCAGTGATTTAGGACCGTTAGCAACTAATGAAAAACTGTTTTTT.

This sequence joins TRBV7-4 and TRBJ1-2; D is unclear. V gave up 5 bases and J gave up 4 bases, with 11 bases separating them. CDR3 length equals 13 residues. The germline V gene has CDR1 SGHVT and CDR2 SQSDAQ. CDR3 nucleotide sequence: TGTGCCAGCAGCCAAGAGGATGGCTATGGCTACACCTTC. Translating it yields CASSQEDGYGYTF.

CDR3 DNA sequence: TGTGCCAGCAGTTACTATGTTGGGGGACCGCGAGAGCAGTACTTC. Translated: CASSYYVGGPREQYF. The chain uses TRBV6-5 and TRBJ2-7, with D possibly called TRBD1 or TRBD2 (5 bases each). Deletions cut 1 base from V and 7 bases from J, with 17 bases between. This CDR3 is 15 amino acids long. CDR1 and CDR2 (germline): MNHEY, SVGAGI.

The rearrangement joins TRBV4-3 to TRBJ2-2, with TRBD2 matching over 11 bases. Germline loops: CDR1 LGHNA, CDR2 YSLEER. There are 18 residues in the CDR3. V lost 5 bases to trimming and J lost 0 bases; unmatched junction nucleotides: 8. CDR3 in amino acids: CASSRGVAGGPNTGELFF. The CDR3 bases are TGCGCCAGCAGCAGGGGCGTAGCGGGAGGGCCGAACACCGGGGAGCTGTTTTTT.

The J gene is TRBJ2-7, the V gene TRBV2; TRBD2 agrees at 9 bases. This CDR3 has 15 residues. V shed 4 bases, J shed 3 bases, and the junction held 7 bases outside the gene matches. The germline gives CDR1 SNHLY, CDR2 FYNNEI. CDR3 protein: CASSAWREGLYEQYF. CDR3 DNA: TGTGCCAGCAGTGCCTGGCGGGAGGGCCTCTACGAGCAGTACTTC.

As to this clone: Other DNA sequences in the same sample also yield this CDR3. The J gene is TRBJ1-1, the V gene TRBV7-2, with D maybe TRBD1 (6 bases). Trimming took 3 bases from V and 1 from J, leaving 9 bases between them. CDR3 length: 14 amino acids. Germline lookup yields CDR1 SGHTA and CDR2 FQGNSA. DNA for the CDR3: TGTGCCAGCAGCTTCGGACAGAAGAACACTGAAGCTTTCTTT. Amino acid sequence: CASSFGQKNTEAFF.